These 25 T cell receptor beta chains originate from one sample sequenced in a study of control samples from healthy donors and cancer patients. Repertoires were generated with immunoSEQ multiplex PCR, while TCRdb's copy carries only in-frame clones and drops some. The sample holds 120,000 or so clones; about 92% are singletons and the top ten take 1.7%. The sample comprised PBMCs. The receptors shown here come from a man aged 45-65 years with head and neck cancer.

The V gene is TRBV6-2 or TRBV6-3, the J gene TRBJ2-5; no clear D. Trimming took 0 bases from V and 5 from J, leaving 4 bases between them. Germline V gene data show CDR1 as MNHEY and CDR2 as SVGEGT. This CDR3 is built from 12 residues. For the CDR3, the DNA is TGTGCCAGCAGTTACTCGCTGGAGACCCAGTACTTC. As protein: CASSYSLETQYF.

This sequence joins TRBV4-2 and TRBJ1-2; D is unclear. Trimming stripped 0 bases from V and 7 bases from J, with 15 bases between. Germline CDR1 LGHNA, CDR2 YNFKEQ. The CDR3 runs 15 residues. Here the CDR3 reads CASSQETPSAFGYTF. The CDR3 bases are TGTGCCAGCAGCCAAGAAACCCCCAGTGCTTTTGGCTACACCTTC.

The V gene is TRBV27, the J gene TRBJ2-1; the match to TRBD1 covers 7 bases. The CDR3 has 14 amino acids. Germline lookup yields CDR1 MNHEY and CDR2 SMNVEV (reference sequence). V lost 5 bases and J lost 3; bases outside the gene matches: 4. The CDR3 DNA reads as TGTGCCAGCAGTAGACAGGGCGTCTACAATGAGCAGTTCTTC. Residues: CASSRQGVYNEQFF.

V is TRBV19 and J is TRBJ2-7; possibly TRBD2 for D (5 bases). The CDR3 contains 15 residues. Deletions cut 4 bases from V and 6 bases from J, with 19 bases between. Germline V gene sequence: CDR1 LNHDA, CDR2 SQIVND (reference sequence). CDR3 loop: CASSKSDSWFGEQYF. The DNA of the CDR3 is TGTGCCAGTAGTAAGTCGGACTCTTGGTTCGGCGAGCAGTACTTC.

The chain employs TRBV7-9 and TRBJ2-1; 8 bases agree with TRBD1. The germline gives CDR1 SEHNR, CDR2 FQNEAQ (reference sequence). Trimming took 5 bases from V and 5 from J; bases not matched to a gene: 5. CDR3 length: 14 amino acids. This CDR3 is CASSPGTGDNEQFF. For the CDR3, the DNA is TGTGCCAGCAGCCCCGGGACAGGCGACAATGAGCAGTTCTTC.

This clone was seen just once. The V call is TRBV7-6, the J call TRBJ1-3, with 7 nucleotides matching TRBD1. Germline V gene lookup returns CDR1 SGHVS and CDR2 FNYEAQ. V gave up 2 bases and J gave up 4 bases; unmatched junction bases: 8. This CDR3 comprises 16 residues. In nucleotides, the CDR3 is TGTGCCAGCAGCTTAAAGACAGGGATCTCAGGAAACACCATATATTTT. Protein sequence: CASSLKTGISGNTIYF.

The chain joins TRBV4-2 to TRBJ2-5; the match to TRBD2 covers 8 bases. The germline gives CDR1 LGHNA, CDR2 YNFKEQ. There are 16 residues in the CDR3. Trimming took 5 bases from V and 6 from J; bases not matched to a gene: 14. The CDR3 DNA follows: TGTGCCAGCAGCACCGGGGGTAGCGGGGAGGAAAAGACCCAGTACTTC. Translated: CASSTGGSGEEKTQYF.

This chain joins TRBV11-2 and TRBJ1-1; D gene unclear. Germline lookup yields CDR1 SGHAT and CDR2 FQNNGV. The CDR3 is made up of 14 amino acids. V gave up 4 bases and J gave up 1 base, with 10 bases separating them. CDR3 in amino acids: CASSSSRQNTEAFF. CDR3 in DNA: TGTGCCAGCAGCTCCTCCCGTCAGAACACTGAAGCTTTCTTT.

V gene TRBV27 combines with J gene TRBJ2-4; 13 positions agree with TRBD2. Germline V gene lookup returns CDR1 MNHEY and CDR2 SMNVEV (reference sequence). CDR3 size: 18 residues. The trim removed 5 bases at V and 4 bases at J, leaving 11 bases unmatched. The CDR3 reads CASSITSGGAGWKNIQYF. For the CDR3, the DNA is TGTGCCAGCAGTATCACTAGCGGGGGGGCGGGGTGGAAAAACATTCAGTACTTC.

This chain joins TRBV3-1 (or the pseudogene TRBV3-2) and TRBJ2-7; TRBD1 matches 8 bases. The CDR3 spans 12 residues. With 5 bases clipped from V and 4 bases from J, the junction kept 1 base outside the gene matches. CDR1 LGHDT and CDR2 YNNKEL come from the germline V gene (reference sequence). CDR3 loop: CASSNRGYEQYF. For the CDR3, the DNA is TGTGCCAGCAGCAACAGGGGGTACGAGCAGTACTTC.

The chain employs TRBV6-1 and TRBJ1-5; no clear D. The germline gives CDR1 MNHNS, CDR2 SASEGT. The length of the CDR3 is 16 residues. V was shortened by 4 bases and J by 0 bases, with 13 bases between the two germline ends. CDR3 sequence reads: CASSGDGLHSNQPQHF. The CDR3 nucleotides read TGTGCCAGCAGTGGCGACGGACTCCATAGCAATCAGCCCCAGCATTTT.

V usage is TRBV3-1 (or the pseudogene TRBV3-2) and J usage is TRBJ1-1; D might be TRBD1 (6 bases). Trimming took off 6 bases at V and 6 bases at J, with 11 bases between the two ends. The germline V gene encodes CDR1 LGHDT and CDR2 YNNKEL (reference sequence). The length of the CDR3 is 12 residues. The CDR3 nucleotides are TGTGCCAGCAGGAGGGGGGGGGCTGAAGCTTTCTTT. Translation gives CASRRGGAEAFF.

CDR3 in amino acids: CASSFGTGGEETQYF. CDR3 sequence (DNA): TGTGCCAGCAGCTTCGGGACAGGGGGAGAAGAGACCCAGTACTTC. The gene calls are TRBV7-9 and TRBJ2-5; 11 positions agree with TRBD1. V lost 3 bases to trimming and J lost 3 bases; unmatched junction nucleotides: 3. The CDR3 loop spans 15 amino acids. Germline V lookup: CDR1 SEHNR, CDR2 FQNEAQ (reference sequence).

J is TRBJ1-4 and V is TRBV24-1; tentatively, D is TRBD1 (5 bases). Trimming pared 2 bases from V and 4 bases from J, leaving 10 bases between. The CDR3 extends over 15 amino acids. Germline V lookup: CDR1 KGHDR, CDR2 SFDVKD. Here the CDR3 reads CATSDSRQFNEKLFF. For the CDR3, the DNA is TGTGCCACCAGTGATTCGAGACAGTTTAATGAAAAACTGTTTTTT.

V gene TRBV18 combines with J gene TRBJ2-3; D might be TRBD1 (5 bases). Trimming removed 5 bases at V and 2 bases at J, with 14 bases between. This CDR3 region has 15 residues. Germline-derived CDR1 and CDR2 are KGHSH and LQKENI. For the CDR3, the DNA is TGTGCCAGCTCAGATTCCGACAGATTCACAGATACGCAGTATTTT. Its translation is CASSDSDRFTDTQYF.

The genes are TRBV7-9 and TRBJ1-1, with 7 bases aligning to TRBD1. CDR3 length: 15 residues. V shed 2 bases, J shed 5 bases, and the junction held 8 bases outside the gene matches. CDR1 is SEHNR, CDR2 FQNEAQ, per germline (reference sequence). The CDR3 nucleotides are TGTGCCAGCAGCTTAACAGGGGAGGTTGGGACTGAAGCTTTCTTT. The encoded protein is CASSLTGEVGTEAFF.

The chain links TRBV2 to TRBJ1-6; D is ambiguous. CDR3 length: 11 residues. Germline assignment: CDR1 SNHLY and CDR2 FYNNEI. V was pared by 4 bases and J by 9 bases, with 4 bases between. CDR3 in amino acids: CASSAASPLHF. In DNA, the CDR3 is TGTGCCAGCAGTGCGGCTTCACCCCTCCACTTT.

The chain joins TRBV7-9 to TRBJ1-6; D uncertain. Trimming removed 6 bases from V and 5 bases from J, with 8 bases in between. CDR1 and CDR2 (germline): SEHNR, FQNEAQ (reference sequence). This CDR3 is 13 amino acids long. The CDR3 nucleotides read TGTGCCAGCAGACCCCCCCATAATTCACCCCTCCACTTT. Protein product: CASRPPHNSPLHF.

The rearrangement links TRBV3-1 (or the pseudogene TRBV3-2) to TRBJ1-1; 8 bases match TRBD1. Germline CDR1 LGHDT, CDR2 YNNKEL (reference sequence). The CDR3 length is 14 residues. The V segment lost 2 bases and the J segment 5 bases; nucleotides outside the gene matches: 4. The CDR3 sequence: CASSQPGGVTEAFF. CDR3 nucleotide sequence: TGTGCCAGCAGCCAACCAGGGGGCGTGACTGAAGCTTTCTTT.

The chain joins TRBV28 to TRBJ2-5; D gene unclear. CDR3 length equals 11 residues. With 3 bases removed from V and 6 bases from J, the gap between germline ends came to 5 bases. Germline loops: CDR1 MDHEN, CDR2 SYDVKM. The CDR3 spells CASSLWQTQYF. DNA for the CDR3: TGTGCCAGCAGTTTGTGGCAGACCCAGTACTTC. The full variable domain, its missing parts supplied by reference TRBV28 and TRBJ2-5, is DVKVTQSSRYLVKRTGEKVFLECVQDMDHENMFWYRQDPGLGLRLIYFSYDVKMKEKGDIPEGYSVSREKKERFSLILESASTNQTSMYLCASSLWQTQYFGPGTRLLVL.

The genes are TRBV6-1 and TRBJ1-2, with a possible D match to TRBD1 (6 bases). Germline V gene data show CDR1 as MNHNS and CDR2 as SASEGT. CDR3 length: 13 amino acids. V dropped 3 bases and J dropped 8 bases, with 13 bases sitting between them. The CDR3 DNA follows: TGTGCCAGCAGTGACGTTGTGGGGGCGGGCTACACCTTC. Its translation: CASSDVVGAGYTF.

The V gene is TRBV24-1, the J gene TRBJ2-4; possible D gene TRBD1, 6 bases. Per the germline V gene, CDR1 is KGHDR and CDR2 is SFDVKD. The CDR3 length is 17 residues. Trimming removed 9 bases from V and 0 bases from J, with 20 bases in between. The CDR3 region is CATLAKGHQQAKNIQYF. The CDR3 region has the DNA TGTGCCACCCTAGCTAAGGGACACCAGCAAGCCAAAAACATTCAGTACTTC.

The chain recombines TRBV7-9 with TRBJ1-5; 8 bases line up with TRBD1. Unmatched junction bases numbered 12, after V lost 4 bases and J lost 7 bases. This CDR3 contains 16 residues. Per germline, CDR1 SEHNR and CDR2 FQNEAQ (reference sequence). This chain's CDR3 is CASSSLGSGGWQPQHF. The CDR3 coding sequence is TGTGCCAGCAGCTCGCTGGGTTCAGGGGGCTGGCAGCCCCAGCATTTT.

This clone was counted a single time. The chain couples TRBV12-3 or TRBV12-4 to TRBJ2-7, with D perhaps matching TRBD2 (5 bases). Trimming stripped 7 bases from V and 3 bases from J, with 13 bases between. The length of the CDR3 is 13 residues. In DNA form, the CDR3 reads TGTGCCAGCACCCGGGGTAGAGACTACGAGCAGTACTTC. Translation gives CASTRGRDYEQYF.

The CDR3 is CASSPDRGAFF. Written as DNA, the CDR3 is TGTGCCAGCTCACCGGACAGGGGAGCTTTCTTT. The chain employs TRBV18 and TRBJ1-1, with 9 bases that match TRBD1. V lost 3 bases, J lost 10 bases, and 0 bases stayed unmatched. Germline CDR1 KGHSH, CDR2 LQKENI. The CDR3 spans 11 residues.